The 5 T cell receptor beta chains presented below share a single source sample, sequenced in a study of cytomegalovirus exposure and HLA in healthy donors. 60 Vbeta and 13 Jbeta primers were used in PCR. The table came from immunoSEQ multiplex PCR; TCRdb's copy has only in-frame clones and leaves some out. The sample includes some 110,000 clones, 70% to 75% of them seen just once. Sequences were obtained from PBMCs. The receptors come from a female donor in good health and CMV-seronegative.

This chain links TRBV5-5 with TRBJ2-5, with D possibly being TRBD2 (5 bases). Germline CDR1 is SGHKS and CDR2 is YYEKEE (reference sequence). V was trimmed by 4 bases and J by 7 bases, leaving 11 bases between them. The CDR3 is 12 residues long. CDR3 in DNA: TGTGCCAGCAGCGGCGGGTCGGGGACCCAGTACTTC. This translates into CASSGGSGTQYF.

The chain recombines TRBV11-2 with TRBJ2-2, with 9 bases lining up with TRBD2. After removal of 2 bases from V and 2 bases from J, the junction contained 6 bases not matched to a gene. The CDR3 consists of 17 residues. Germline CDR1 SGHAT, CDR2 FQNNGV. CDR3 loop: CASSLFPSGTNTGELFF. The CDR3 DNA follows: TGTGCCAGCAGCTTATTCCCTAGCGGGACTAACACCGGGGAGCTGTTTTTT.

V is TRBV20-1 and J is TRBJ2-3, with a weak D call TRBD2 (5 bases). The germline V and J ends were trimmed by 4 bases and 14 bases, with 13 bases remaining between them. The CDR3 loop spans 10 amino acids. From germline, CDR1 is DFQATT and CDR2 SNEGSKA (reference sequence). In DNA, the CDR3 is TGCAGTGCTACTACGGAGCTAGCGTATTTT. Its translation: CSATTELAYF.

This clone came up once. The chain carries TRBV11-3 and TRBJ2-3, with TRBD2 identical over 8 bases. This CDR3 spans 15 amino acids. Germline values: CDR1 SGHNT, CDR2 YENEEA. V lost 4 bases, J lost 3 bases, and 6 bases stayed unmatched. CDR3 sequence (DNA): TGTGCCAGCAGCTCCACAGCGGGAGCTACAGATACGCAGTATTTT. It yields the protein CASSSTAGATDTQYF.

The gene calls are TRBV29-1 and TRBJ1-1; 10 nucleotides align to TRBD1. This CDR3 spans 15 amino acids. CDR1 SQVTM and CDR2 ANQGSEA come from the germline V gene. J gave up 2 bases and V 4 bases, and 7 bases lay outside the gene matches. The CDR3 nucleotides are TGCAGCGTTGCAGACAGGGGGCCGGGTAACACTGAAGCTTTCTTT. It translates to CSVADRGPGNTEAFF.